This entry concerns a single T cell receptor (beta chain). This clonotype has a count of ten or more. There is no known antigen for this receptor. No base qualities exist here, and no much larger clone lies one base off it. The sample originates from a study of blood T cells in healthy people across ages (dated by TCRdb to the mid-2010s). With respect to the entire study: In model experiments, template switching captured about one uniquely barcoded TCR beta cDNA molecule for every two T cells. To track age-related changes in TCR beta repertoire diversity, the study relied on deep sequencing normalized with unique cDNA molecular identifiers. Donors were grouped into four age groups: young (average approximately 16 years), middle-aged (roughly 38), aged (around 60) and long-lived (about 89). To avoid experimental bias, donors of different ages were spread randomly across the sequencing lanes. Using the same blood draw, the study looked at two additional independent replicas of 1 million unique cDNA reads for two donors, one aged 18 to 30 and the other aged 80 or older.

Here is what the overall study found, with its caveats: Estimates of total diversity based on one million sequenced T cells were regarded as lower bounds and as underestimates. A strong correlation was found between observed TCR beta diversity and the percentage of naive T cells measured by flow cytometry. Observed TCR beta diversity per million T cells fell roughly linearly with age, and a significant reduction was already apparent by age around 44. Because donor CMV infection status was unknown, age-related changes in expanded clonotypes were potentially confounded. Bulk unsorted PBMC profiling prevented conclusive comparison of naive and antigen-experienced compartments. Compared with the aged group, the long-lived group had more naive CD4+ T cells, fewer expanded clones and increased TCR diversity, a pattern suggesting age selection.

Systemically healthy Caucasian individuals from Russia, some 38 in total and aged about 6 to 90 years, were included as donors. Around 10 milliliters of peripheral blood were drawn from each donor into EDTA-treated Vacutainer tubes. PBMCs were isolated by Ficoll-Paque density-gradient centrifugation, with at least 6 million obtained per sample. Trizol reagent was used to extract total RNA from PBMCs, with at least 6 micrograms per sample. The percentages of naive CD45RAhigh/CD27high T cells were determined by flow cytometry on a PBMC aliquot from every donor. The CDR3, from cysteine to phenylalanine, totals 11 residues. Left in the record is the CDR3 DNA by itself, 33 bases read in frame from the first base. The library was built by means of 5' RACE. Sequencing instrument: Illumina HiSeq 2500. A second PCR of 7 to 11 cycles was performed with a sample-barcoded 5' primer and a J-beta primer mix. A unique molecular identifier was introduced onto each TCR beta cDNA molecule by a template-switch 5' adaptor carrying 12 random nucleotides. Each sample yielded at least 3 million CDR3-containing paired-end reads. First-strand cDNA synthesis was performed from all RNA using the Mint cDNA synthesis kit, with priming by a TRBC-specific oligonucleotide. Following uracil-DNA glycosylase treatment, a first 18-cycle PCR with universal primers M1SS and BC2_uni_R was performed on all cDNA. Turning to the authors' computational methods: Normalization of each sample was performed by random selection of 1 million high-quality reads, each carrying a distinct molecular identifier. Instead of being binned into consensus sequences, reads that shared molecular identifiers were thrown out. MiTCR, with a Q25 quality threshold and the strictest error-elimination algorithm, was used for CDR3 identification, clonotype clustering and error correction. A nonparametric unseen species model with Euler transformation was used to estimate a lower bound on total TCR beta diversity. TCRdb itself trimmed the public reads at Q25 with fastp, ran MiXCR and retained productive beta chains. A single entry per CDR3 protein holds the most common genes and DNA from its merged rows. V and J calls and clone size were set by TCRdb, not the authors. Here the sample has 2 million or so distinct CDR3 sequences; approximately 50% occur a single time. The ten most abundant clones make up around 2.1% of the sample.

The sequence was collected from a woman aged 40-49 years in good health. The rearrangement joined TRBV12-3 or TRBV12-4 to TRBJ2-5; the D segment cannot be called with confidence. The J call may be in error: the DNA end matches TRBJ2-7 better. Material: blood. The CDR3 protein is CASSLFGEQYF. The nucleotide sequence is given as TGTGCCAGCAGTTTATTCGGCGAGCAGTACTTC.